This TCR beta chain was obtained from a study of shared clonotypes between healthy human individuals. About the study: CD4 naive and memory got three plates each, CD8 naive two, CD8 memory one. Findings and caveats of the study: Inspection by rarefaction showed sorted-subset sequencing to be incomplete despite large depth. In general, naive subsets displayed greater estimated richness than memory subsets did.

TCRdb keeps only in-frame clones here, not all; method: immunoSEQ multiplex PCR. Of 2 million to 2.5 million clones listed, under 95% are singletons. The V and J ends lost 3 bases and 3 bases respectively, with 10 bases between them. CDR1 and CDR2 from the germline V gene are SGHRS and YFSETQ. The CDR3 runs to 15 residues. The study drew its donors from healthy HIV-negative adults without recent acute infections or vaccinations. As regards this clone: Antigen unknown.

V is TRBV5-1 and J is TRBJ2-6; D gene uncertain. This clonotype was obtained from a man aged 18-30 years in good health. Some clones in this sample may be carry-over from other donors' samples. The specimen sequenced was naive CD4+ T cells from PBMCs. Subset denoted: CD45RA+ positively selected. CDR3 region: CASSSRVGGANVLTF. In DNA, the CDR3 is TGCGCCAGCAGCTCCCGCGTTGGTGGGGCCAACGTCCTGACTTTC.